The rows below give T cell receptor beta chains drawn from one sample of a study of OX40 agonist ivuxolimab in advanced cancers. Here immunoSEQ multiplex PCR was the method, and the copy in TCRdb shows in-frame clones only, minus some. The sample yields more than 100,000 clones, over 75% seen once. Sequenced here: CD4+ or CD8+ T cells sorted from blood, sampled in a trial of the OX40 agonist ivuxolimab. All receptors come from an adult with an advanced solid tumor such as melanoma, head and neck, liver or kidney cancer. CDR3s leave out the opening cysteine and the closing phenylalanine or tryptophan.

v_call,j_call,cdr3_aa
TRBV27,TRBJ2-2,ASRAGYRNTGELF
TRBV7-2,TRBJ2-3,ASSLRASTDTQY
TRBV6-1,TRBJ2-1,ASSDGGSSYNEQF
TRBV28,TRBJ2-7,ASSLPVTSSYEQY
TRBV5-5,TRBJ1-1,ASSSDQNTEAF
TRBV7-3,TRBJ2-7,ASSSDRGNEQY
TRBV7-3,TRBJ2-2,ASSLTGAGGNTGELF
TRBV6-5,TRBJ1-1,ASSSRTEYTEAF
TRBV18,TRBJ1-4,ASSPYATGNEKLF
TRBV28,TRBJ1-1,ASTSSQGTEAF
TRBV9,TRBJ1-4,ASSPAQGWEKLF
TRBV21-1,TRBJ1-2,ASSRQVWD
TRBV4-3,TRBJ1-2,ASSQERDYGYT
TRBV9,TRBJ2-1,ASSPPTGPRLGSYNEQF
TRBV4-2,TRBJ1-3,ASSQRLGQGGNTIY
TRBV14,TRBJ1-5,ASSQEGGSQPQH
TRBV18,TRBJ2-7,ASSPKLGEQY